The 7 T cell receptor beta chains below all came from one sample that was sequenced in a study of CD8 T cells in ankylosing spondylitis. Findings and limits, study-wide: Ankylosing spondylitis blood appeared to carry a characteristic TCR beta motif of roughly eight highly homologous variants.

TCRdb re-derived calls from the 5' RACE reads in MiXCR, one entry per CDR3 protein. The table includes approximately 520,000 distinct CDR3 sequences, approximately 5.3% detected once. Antigen specificity for these receptors is unknown. Input material: blood, either unsorted or a sorted T cell fraction (not recorded which). These receptors originate from a male donor with ankylosing spondylitis.

This clonotype was seen repeatedly, ten times or more. The chain couples TRBV29-1 to TRBJ2-1; 8 bases agree with TRBD2. The CDR3 is 14 amino acids. CDR1 SQVTM and CDR2 ANQGSEA come from the germline V gene. Losses at the gene ends were 5 bases for V and 3 bases for J; bases not matched to a gene: 6. The CDR3 loop reads CSVLGRGVYNEQFF. CDR3 DNA sequence: TGCAGCGTTTTAGGGCGGGGGGTCTACAATGAGCAGTTCTTC.

The sample holds many counts of this clonotype. The V gene is TRBV7-6, the J gene TRBJ2-1; 8 bases fit TRBD2. Trimming took 3 bases from V and 1 from J; bases not matched to a gene: 11. The CDR3 runs to 18 residues. Germline CDR1 and CDR2: SGHVS and FNYEAQ. The chain's CDR3 is CASSFLSGGPISYNEQFF. The DNA for the CDR3 is TGTGCCAGCAGCTTCTTAAGCGGGGGCCCTATTTCCTACAATGAGCAGTTCTTC.

There are many counts of this clonotype. The chain carries TRBV16 and TRBJ1-2; D may be TRBD1 (5 bases). This CDR3 comprises 15 residues. V was trimmed by 0 bases and J by 7 bases, leaving 15 bases between them. Germline CDR1 and CDR2: KGHSY and FQNENV. CDR3 protein: CASSQSGAQGSGYTF. CDR3 coding DNA: TGTGCCAGCAGCCAATCAGGGGCCCAAGGAAGTGGCTACACCTTC.

This clonotype came up many times. The V and J genes are TRBV5-1 and TRBJ1-6, with 8 bases identical to TRBD1. CDR3 length: 14 amino acids. The V gene's germline CDR1 is SGHRS and CDR2 YFSETQ. After removal of 4 bases from V and 9 bases from J, the junction contained 6 bases not matched to a gene. The CDR3 spells CASSRQGRGSPLHF. CDR3 nucleotides: TGCGCCAGCAGCCGACAGGGGCGGGGTTCACCCCTCCACTTT.

This clonotype was seen many times. The rearrangement links TRBV4-3 to TRBJ2-2; maybe TRBD1 (5 bases). Trimming pared 2 bases from V and 6 bases from J, leaving 10 bases between. The CDR3 loop spans 14 amino acids. The germline CDR1 and CDR2 sequences are LGHNA and YSLEER. The CDR3 reads CASSQIRAPGELFF. CDR3 in DNA: TGCGCCAGCAGCCAAATCAGGGCCCCCGGGGAGCTGTTTTTT.

There are many counts of this clonotype. The rearrangement uses TRBV7-2 and TRBJ2-5; the D is unclear. Deletions cut 1 base from V and 5 bases from J, with 11 bases between. Germline CDR1 is SGHTA and CDR2 is FQGNSA. This CDR3 has 14 residues. The CDR3 reads CASSLDMIRETQYF. The CDR3 DNA reads TGTGCCAGCAGCTTAGACATGATTAGGGAGACCCAGTACTTC.

V usage is TRBV7-9 and J usage is TRBJ2-5, with no clear D. This CDR3 contains 15 residues. CDR1 is SEHNR, CDR2 FQNEAQ, per germline (reference sequence). V was pared by 2 bases and J by 1 base, with 11 bases between. This chain's CDR3 is CASSLMDEPQETQYF. CDR3 DNA sequence: TGTGCCAGCAGCTTAATGGACGAGCCCCAAGAGACCCAGTACTTC.